This entry lists 20 T cell receptor beta chains sequenced from one sample in a study of blood T cell repertoires in COVID-19. Sequencing used immunoSEQ multiplex PCR; TCRdb keeps in-frame clones, though not all of them. The data show approximately 350,000 clones, 75% to 90% seen once. The specimen was peripheral blood. The receptors derive from a woman aged 60-70 years with COVID-19, enrolled during active disease.

This clone was seen more than once but under ten times. The rearrangement joins TRBV6-6 to TRBJ1-2; 10 bases map to TRBD1. This CDR3 is built from 16 residues. V gave up 5 bases and J gave up 3 bases; unmatched junction bases: 9. CDR1 MNHNY and CDR2 SVGAGI come from the germline V gene (reference sequence). CDR3 sequence (DNA): TGTGCCAGCAGTCGACCGGGACAGGGGACTTACTATGGCTACACCTTC. Encoded protein: CASSRPGQGTYYGYTF.

The rearrangement joins TRBV6-5 to TRBJ2-3; 9 positions match TRBD1. The CDR3 covers 15 residues. Germline V gene data show CDR1 as MNHEY and CDR2 as SVGAGI. With V trimmed by 5 bases and J by 1 base, 4 bases remained unmatched. The CDR3 region has the DNA TGTGCCAGCAGTCCACAGGGGGCGGGCACAGATACGCAGTATTTT. It encodes CASSPQGAGTDTQYF.

V gene TRBV6-6 combines with J gene TRBJ2-1; D ambiguous. CDR3 size: 11 residues. With 7 bases removed from V and 5 bases from J, the gap between germline ends came to 6 bases. From germline, CDR1 is MNHNY and CDR2 SVGAGI (reference sequence). The CDR3 loop is CASTPDNEQFF. CDR3 in DNA: TGTGCCAGCACCCCAGACAATGAGCAGTTCTTC.

The chain recombines TRBV5-8 with TRBJ2-5, with 10 bases identical to TRBD2. The CDR3 has 16 residues. Losses at the gene ends were 3 bases for V and 2 bases for J; bases not matched to a gene: 7. In germline, CDR1 is SGHTS, CDR2 YDEGEE. CDR3 in DNA: TGTGCCAGCAGCTCCACGACTAGCGGGTGGCAAGAGACCCAGTACTTC. It encodes CASSSTTSGWQETQYF.

This clone was found a few times. V and J are TRBV5-6 and TRBJ1-4; no definite D call. V was trimmed by 7 bases and J by 0 bases, leaving 10 bases between them. CDR3 size: 14 residues. The germline CDR1 and CDR2 sequences are SGHDT and YYEEEE. CDR3 DNA sequence: TGTGCCAGCTCGTCCAGGACAACTAATGAAAAACTGTTTTTT. The encoded protein is CASSSRTTNEKLFF.

This clone occurred once. CDR3 region: CASSRGRPPSYRPQHF. Here the CDR3 DNA reads TGCGCCAGCAGTCGGGGGCGGCCCCCCTCTTATCGGCCCCAGCATTTT. The chain employs TRBV23-1 and TRBJ1-5; a possible D gene is TRBD1 (6 bases). TRBV23-1 is an ORF for which the function is uncertain. Trimming took 4 bases from V and 9 from J, leaving 22 bases between them. The CDR3 is made up of 16 amino acids.

A few counts support this clone. The chain uses TRBV29-1 and TRBJ2-5; 8 nucleotides match TRBD1. CDR1 is SQVTM, CDR2 ANQGSEA, per germline. Trimming cost V 1 base and J 4 bases; bases outside gene matches: 8. CDR3 length: 15 residues. The CDR3 reads CSVEATGGIGETQYF. The CDR3 DNA reads as TGCAGCGTTGAAGCCACAGGGGGAATAGGAGAGACCCAGTACTTC.

This clone was seen only a few times. The chain joins TRBV5-4 to TRBJ1-2, with D perhaps TRBD1 (6 bases). Between the trimmed V and J ends, which lost 3 bases and 10 bases, there was a span of 16 bases. CDR1 SGHNT and CDR2 YYREEE come from the germline V gene (reference sequence). This CDR3 is 13 amino acids long. In DNA form, the CDR3 reads TGTGCCAGCAGCTCCTCAGACAGGCAGGACTACACCTTC. It encodes CASSSSDRQDYTF.

The V gene is TRBV27, the J gene TRBJ1-4; D remains ambiguous. In germline, CDR1 is MNHEY, CDR2 SMNVEV (reference sequence). V was pared by 4 bases and J by 7 bases, with 13 bases between. This CDR3 spans 14 amino acids. The CDR3 spells CASSSRPLGEKLFF. CDR3 DNA: TGTGCCAGCAGTTCGAGGCCTCTTGGTGAAAAACTGTTTTTT.

The chain carries TRBV5-1 and TRBJ2-7, with 7 bases fitting TRBD1. Unmatched junction bases numbered 6, after V lost 4 bases and J lost 2 bases. This CDR3 is built from 14 residues. The V gene's germline CDR1 is SGHRS and CDR2 YFSETQ. The CDR3 DNA is TGCGCCAGCAGCACGCGACAGGGTACCTACGAGCAGTACTTC. Translation gives CASSTRQGTYEQYF.

This sequence joins TRBV6-2 or TRBV6-3 and TRBJ1-2; the D is unclear. Trimming removed 4 bases from V and 4 bases from J, with 7 bases in between. The CDR3 loop spans 12 amino acids. Germline V lookup: CDR1 MNHEY, CDR2 SVGEGT. CDR3 DNA sequence: TGTGCCAGCAGTTCGGTCATCTATGGCTACACCTTC. It specifies CASSSVIYGYTF.

Here the CDR3 reads CASSPMTGVAVDTEAFF. The DNA of the CDR3 is TGCGCCAGCAGCCCGATGACAGGGGTTGCGGTGGACACTGAAGCTTTCTTT. The chain employs TRBV5-1 and TRBJ1-1; 8 nucleotides agree with TRBD1. Germline V gene sequence: CDR1 SGHRS, CDR2 YFSETQ. The length of the CDR3 is 17 residues. Unmatched junction bases numbered 14, after V lost 4 bases and J lost 3 bases.

In DNA, the CDR3 is TGTGCCAGCAGCCTCCGGACAGGGGCTTCACCCCTCCACTTT. Protein: CASSLRTGASPLHF. V and J are TRBV14 and TRBJ1-6, with TRBD1 identical over 9 bases. The germline CDR1 and CDR2 sequences are SGHDN and FVKESK. With 4 bases clipped from V and 9 bases from J, the junction kept 4 bases outside the gene matches. The CDR3 loop spans 14 amino acids.

The chain has TRBV29-1 and TRBJ1-2; D ambiguous. Germline V gene lookup returns CDR1 SQVTM and CDR2 ANQGSEA. V gave up 8 bases and J gave up 2 bases, with 15 bases separating them. The CDR3 contains 13 residues. DNA of the CDR3: TGCAGCATTAGCGGCTTTCTAAACTATGGCTACACCTTC. Translation gives CSISGFLNYGYTF.

The V and J genes are TRBV5-1 and TRBJ2-3; D gene unclear. V lost 5 bases and J lost 0, with 10 bases in between. Per germline, CDR1 SGHRS and CDR2 YFSETQ. The CDR3 has 14 residues. This chain's CDR3 is CASSRVISTDTQYF. For the CDR3, the DNA is TGCGCCAGCAGTCGCGTAATTAGCACAGATACGCAGTATTTT.

This chain connects TRBV14 to TRBJ2-1; 8 nucleotides match TRBD2. V lost 4 bases and J lost 8; bases outside the gene matches: 10. CDR1 and CDR2 (germline): SGHDN, FVKESK. This CDR3 comprises 15 residues. CDR3 loop: CASSPRGGRGDEQFF. CDR3 sequence (DNA): TGTGCCAGCAGCCCCCGGGGGGGCCGAGGAGATGAGCAGTTCTTC.

The chain is built from TRBV6-6 and TRBJ2-5, with D possibly being TRBD2 (5 bases). The CDR3 is 14 amino acids. Germline V gene data show CDR1 as MNHNY and CDR2 as SVGAGI (reference sequence). Trimming left V 0 bases short and J 0 bases short, with 5 bases between. The CDR3 nucleotides are TGTGCCAGCAGTTACTCGGACTACCAAGAGACCCAGTACTTC. Protein sequence: CASSYSDYQETQYF.

V and J are TRBV15 and TRBJ2-3; 10 positions match TRBD2. The CDR3 is 16 residues long. Germline V gene lookup returns CDR1 LNHNV and CDR2 YYDKDF (reference sequence). V lost 2 bases and J lost 1; bases outside the gene matches: 3. The CDR3 protein is CATSRSLAGGTDTQYF. For the CDR3, the DNA is TGTGCCACCAGCAGATCCCTAGCGGGGGGCACAGATACGCAGTATTTT.

This clone was observed a few times. The chain joins TRBV7-9 to TRBJ2-3; 8 nucleotides agree with TRBD1. The CDR3 sequence is 14 residues long. V was pared by 5 bases and J by 4 bases, with 5 bases of the junction left unmatched. Germline CDR1 SEHNR, CDR2 FQNEAQ (reference sequence). The CDR3 nucleotides read TGTGCCAGCAGCCCCGGACAGGGCCCAGATACGCAGTATTTT. This codes for CASSPGQGPDTQYF.

The chain employs TRBV4-1 and TRBJ2-5, with 10 bases that match TRBD2. The V and J ends lost 1 base and 5 bases, in that order; junction bases with no gene match: 4. The CDR3 spans 15 residues. From germline, CDR1 is MGHRA and CDR2 YSYEKL. CDR3 sequence reads: CASSQVTSGVETQYF. For the CDR3, the DNA is TGCGCCAGCAGCCAAGTAACTAGCGGGGTGGAGACCCAGTACTTC.